One and the same sample provided the 5 T cell receptor beta chains below, sequenced in a study of OX40 agonist ivuxolimab in advanced cancers. Profiling relied on immunoSEQ multiplex PCR, and the TCRdb table lists in-frame clones only, not all of them. This table holds around 84,000 clones, 94% found once. The sample was CD4+ or CD8+ T cells sorted from blood, taken in a trial of the OX40 agonist ivuxolimab. The origin of the receptors is an adult with an advanced solid tumor such as melanoma, head and neck, liver or kidney cancer.

The chain combines TRBV29-1 with TRBJ1-2; D may be TRBD1 (6 bases). The germline V and J ends were trimmed by 3 bases and 6 bases, with 8 bases remaining between them. Germline CDR1 SQVTM, CDR2 ANQGSEA. The CDR3 extends over 11 amino acids. The CDR3 DNA reads as TGCAGCGTTGATACAGGGCATGGCTACACCTTC. Protein product: CSVDTGHGYTF.

The CDR3, as DNA: TGTGCCAGTAGCCCGGGACAGTCTCTCTACGAGCAGTACTTC. This encodes CASSPGQSLYEQYF. J is TRBJ2-7 and V is TRBV19, with 7 nucleotides matching TRBD1. The CDR3 spans 14 residues. The germline gives CDR1 LNHDA, CDR2 SQIVND (reference sequence). After removal of 6 bases from V and 3 bases from J, the junction contained 8 bases not matched to a gene.

The rearrangement joins TRBV9 to TRBJ1-2, with TRBD1 matching 7 bases. There are 14 residues in the CDR3. Looked up from germline, CDR1 is SGDLS and CDR2 is YYNGEE. Losses at the gene ends were 3 bases for V and 3 bases for J; bases not matched to a gene: 5. For the CDR3, the DNA is TGTGCCAGCAGCGGAGTCGGGACAGACTATGGCTACACCTTC. Translating gives CASSGVGTDYGYTF.

The genes are TRBV30 and TRBJ1-2, with 7 bases identical to TRBD1. V dropped 1 base and J dropped 6; count of bases not matched to a gene: 2. From germline, CDR1 is GTSNPN and CDR2 SVGIG (reference sequence). CDR3 length: 12 residues. In DNA form, the CDR3 reads TGTGCCTGGAGTGGGACAGGCAATGGCTACACCTTC. This encodes CAWSGTGNGYTF.

This chain links TRBV7-9 with TRBJ2-3; D ambiguous. Germline loops: CDR1 SEHNR, CDR2 FQNEAQ (reference sequence). Trimming left V 4 bases short and J 7 bases short, with 9 bases between. The CDR3 sequence is 12 residues long. The CDR3 DNA reads TGTGCCAGCAGCTGGGTCGACAATACGCAGTATTTT. Amino acids: CASSWVDNTQYF.